This passage covers 25 T cell receptor beta chains from one sample sequenced in a study of identical twins. From the 5' RACE reads, TCRdb called clonotypes with MiXCR, one entry per CDR3 protein. This table holds some 760,000 distinct CDR3 sequences, 15% to 20% found once. These data were also reused for a study on T cells expressing NK-cell markers.

Material for sequencing was PBMCs. These receptors were obtained from a woman between 18 and 30 years old in good health.

The chain joins TRBV7-9 to TRBJ2-1; no definite D call. CDR3 length: 15 residues. Germline loops: CDR1 SEHNR, CDR2 FQNEAQ (reference sequence). The V end was cut by 4 bases, the J end by 7 bases, with 17 bases between. In DNA, the CDR3 is TGTGCCAGCAGCTCCCTTAAGGTACTCTCGAATGAGCAGTTCTTC. Protein product: CASSSLKVLSNEQFF.

This clonotype was recorded at least ten times. V usage is TRBV7-9 and J usage is TRBJ2-3, with a weak D call TRBD2 (5 bases). Per germline, CDR1 SEHNR and CDR2 FQNEAQ (reference sequence). The CDR3 runs to 14 residues. Trimming left V 8 bases short and J 4 bases short, with 16 bases between. CDR3: CASGLLVNSDTQYF. CDR3 coding DNA: TGTGCCAGCGGATTACTAGTAAATTCAGATACGCAGTATTTT.

The chain is built from TRBV6-2 or TRBV6-3 and TRBJ2-1; unclear D gene. This CDR3 has 12 residues. Trimming left V 8 bases short and J 4 bases short, with 9 bases between. Germline CDR1 is MNHEY and CDR2 is SVGEGT. Here the CDR3 reads CASGVSYNEQFF. The CDR3 nucleotides read TGTGCCAGCGGAGTTTCGTACAATGAGCAGTTCTTC.

The rearrangement links TRBV5-1 to TRBJ2-7, with unresolved D. V lost 0 bases, J lost 5 bases, and 12 bases lay in between. The CDR3 consists of 14 residues. From germline, CDR1 is SGHRS and CDR2 YFSETQ. CDR3 loop: CASSLVWQNNEQYF. The CDR3 DNA reads as TGCGCCAGCAGCTTGGTATGGCAGAACAACGAGCAGTACTTC.

This chain connects TRBV29-1 to TRBJ2-7; D might be TRBD1 (6 bases). Looked up from germline, CDR1 is SQVTM and CDR2 is ANQGSEA. This CDR3 is 11 amino acids long. V was pared by 7 bases and J by 5 bases, with 12 bases between. CDR3 in amino acids: CSAEGGNEQYF. The CDR3 nucleotides read TGCAGCGCCGAAGGGGGTAACGAGCAGTACTTC.

The rearrangement links TRBV6-5 to TRBJ2-1; the match to TRBD2 covers 10 bases. Trimming took 5 bases from V and 12 from J; bases not matched to a gene: 10. Germline V gene lookup returns CDR1 MNHEY and CDR2 SVGAGI. This CDR3 comprises 14 residues. The chain's CDR3 is CASSTSGTNTVQFF. In nucleotides, the CDR3 is TGTGCCAGCAGTACTAGCGGGACTAATACGGTGCAGTTCTTC.

The chain links TRBV10-3 to TRBJ1-6; no definite D call. Trimming removed 2 bases from V and 0 bases from J, with 8 bases in between. The CDR3 has 16 amino acids. The germline V gene has CDR1 ENHRY and CDR2 SYGVKD. CDR3 bases: TGTGCCATCAGTGAGGCACAGAGCTCCTATAATTCACCCCTCCACTTT. Its protein product is CAISEAQSSYNSPLHF.

The chain is built from TRBV12-3 or TRBV12-4 and TRBJ2-1, with TRBD2 as a possible D gene (6 bases). The V gene lost 2 bases and the J gene lost 8 bases, with 13 bases spanning the gap. This CDR3 region has 14 residues. The CDR3 region has the DNA TGTGCCAGCAGTTTAACGGAGGGCCAGGATGAGCAGTTCTTC. Amino acid sequence: CASSLTEGQDEQFF.

This clonotype showed up many times. The J gene is TRBJ2-3, the V gene TRBV20-1; no definite D call. Trimming took off 6 bases at V and 3 bases at J, with 16 bases between the two ends. Germline values: CDR1 DFQATT, CDR2 SNEGSKA (reference sequence). CDR3 length: 14 residues. CDR3 nucleotides: TGCAGTGCCTCTCGGCAGGATGGGACAGATACGCAGTATTTT. It encodes CSASRQDGTDTQYF.

The table lists this clonotype with many counts. V and J are TRBV29-1 and TRBJ2-5; 8 bases fit TRBD2. V lost 2 bases to trimming and J lost 2 bases; unmatched junction nucleotides: 19. CDR3 length: 19 residues. Per germline, CDR1 SQVTM and CDR2 ANQGSEA. CDR3 bases: TGCAGCGTTGAACGTGGTACGGGACTAGGACAAAATTCGCAAGAGACCCAGTACTTC. It is translated as CSVERGTGLGQNSQETQYF.

The table lists this clonotype with many counts. The rearrangement links TRBV12-3 or TRBV12-4 to TRBJ2-1; TRBD2 aligns across 14 bases. Unmatched junction bases numbered 3, after V lost 5 bases and J lost 9 bases. The CDR3 sequence is 14 residues long. CDR3 loop: CASSPGLAGVEQFF. DNA of the CDR3: TGTGCCAGCAGTCCGGGACTAGCGGGAGTTGAGCAGTTCTTC.

The rearrangement uses TRBV29-1 and TRBJ2-2; no clear D gene. The CDR3 has 12 amino acids. V lost 7 bases, J lost 7 bases, and 13 bases lay in between. Germline assignment: CDR1 SQVTM and CDR2 ANQGSEA. CDR3 sequence reads: CSGAVHGGELFF. The CDR3 bases are TGCAGCGGTGCGGTACATGGCGGGGAGCTGTTTTTT.

The chain links TRBV20-1 to TRBJ2-7; TRBD2 agrees at 9 bases. CDR3 length: 14 residues. The J segment lost 0 bases and the V segment lost 6 bases, leaving 6 bases of the junction unmatched. Per germline, CDR1 DFQATT and CDR2 SNEGSKA (reference sequence). CDR3 DNA: TGCAGTGCCAAGCTAGCGGGACGCTCCTACGAGCAGTACTTC. Amino acid sequence: CSAKLAGRSYEQYF.

The chain joins TRBV12-3 or TRBV12-4 to TRBJ2-1; 15 bases align to TRBD2. The CDR3 loop spans 14 amino acids. Trimming removed 7 bases from V and 15 bases from J; junction bases left unmatched: 10. The CDR3 sequence: CASTDRTSGGGWFF. The CDR3 DNA is TGTGCCAGCACCGATAGGACTAGCGGGGGGGGGTGGTTCTTC.

This clonotype was seen only a few times. The chain joins TRBV7-2 to TRBJ2-2; no clear D. Germline CDR1 and CDR2: SGHTA and FQGNSA. This CDR3 has 14 residues. With 2 bases removed from V and 4 bases from J, the gap between germline ends came to 8 bases. The CDR3 DNA follows: TGTGCCAGCAGCTTAAGATGGGGCACCGGGGAGCTGTTTTTT. Amino acid sequence: CASSLRWGTGELFF.

In its sample, this clonotype was seen a few times. This chain links TRBV12-3 or TRBV12-4 with TRBJ1-1; D not resolved. The CDR3 covers 13 residues. With 0 bases removed from V and 7 bases from J, the gap between germline ends came to 9 bases. CDR3 residues: CASSLARAGEAFF. CDR3 bases: TGTGCCAGCAGTTTAGCGCGGGCGGGTGAAGCTTTCTTT.

In this sample, this clonotype turned up a few times. The chain couples TRBV7-9 to TRBJ2-3; 8 bases map to TRBD2. CDR1 is SEHNR and CDR2 is FQNEAQ in the germline V gene (reference sequence). The CDR3 is 14 residues long. Germline trimming cut 3 bases from V and 5 bases from J; bases unmatched to any gene: 4. CDR3 sequence (DNA): TGTGCCAGCAGCTTTAGCGGGATGGGAGATACGCAGTATTTT. Protein sequence: CASSFSGMGDTQYF.

The chain has TRBV20-1 and TRBJ2-6, with D perhaps assigned TRBD1 or TRBD2 (6 bases each). Germline V gene data show CDR1 as DFQATT and CDR2 as SNEGSKA (reference sequence). CDR3 length: 16 residues. V was cut by 6 bases and J by 0 bases, with 15 bases left in between. In nucleotides, the CDR3 is TGCAGTGCCCCCTCGGGGGCAAGCTCTGGGGCCAACGTCCTGACTTTC. Encoded protein: CSAPSGASSGANVLTF.

V is TRBV7-9 and J is TRBJ2-4; D ambiguous. Trimming removed 4 bases from V and 0 bases from J, with 10 bases in between. This CDR3 is 15 amino acids long. Germline V gene sequence: CDR1 SEHNR, CDR2 FQNEAQ (reference sequence). CDR3 nucleotides: TGTGCCAGCAGCTCCAACCCGGAAGCCAAAAACATTCAGTACTTC. This gives the protein CASSSNPEAKNIQYF.

This clonotype has more than one count but fewer than ten. The chain carries TRBV6-1 and TRBJ1-2; 8 nucleotides agree with TRBD1. This CDR3 is 13 amino acids long. V trimming: 7 bases; J trimming: 11 bases; junction bases outside the gene matches: 12. The germline V gene encodes CDR1 MNHNS and CDR2 SASEGT. The CDR3 sequence: CASTVGTGNSYTF. The DNA for the CDR3 is TGTGCCAGCACCGTCGGGACAGGAAATTCGTACACCTTC.

The V gene is TRBV27, the J gene TRBJ2-7; D not certain. The CDR3 has 12 amino acids. V lost 7 bases and J lost 3, with 10 bases in between. The germline V gene has CDR1 MNHEY and CDR2 SMNVEV (reference sequence). DNA of the CDR3: TGTGCCAGCAAACGCGGCCTCTACGAGCAGTACTTC. Translating gives CASKRGLYEQYF.

V is TRBV7-2 and J is TRBJ2-1; TRBD2 matches 9 bases. CDR1 SGHTA and CDR2 FQGNSA come from the germline V gene. The CDR3 contains 14 residues. J gave up 5 bases and V 2 bases, and 1 base lay outside the gene matches. CDR3 protein: CASSLRGGDNEQFF. CDR3 nucleotide sequence: TGTGCCAGCAGCTTACGCGGGGGGGACAATGAGCAGTTCTTC. Combining the CDR3 with reference TRBV7-2 and TRBJ2-1 gives the whole variable domain GAGVSQSPSNKVTEKGKDVELRCDPISGHTALYWYRQSLGQGLEFLIYFQGNSAPDKSGLPSDRFSAERTGGSVSTLTIQRTQQEDSAVYLCASSLRGGDNEQFFGPGTRLTVL.

The J gene is TRBJ2-2, the V gene TRBV29-1; TRBD1 is a possible D gene (5 bases). The length of the CDR3 is 13 residues. Trimming cost V 1 base and J 7 bases, with 10 bases left between them. Germline V CDR1 and CDR2: SQVTM, ANQGSEA. This CDR3 reads CSVEGTTRGELFF. The CDR3 DNA sequence: TGCAGCGTTGAAGGGACAACGCGCGGGGAGCTGTTTTTT.

This clonotype was counted only a few times. The chain recombines TRBV6-1 with TRBJ1-5, with D possibly matching TRBD1 (5 bases). Trimming shortened V by 5 bases and J by 3 bases, and 8 bases separated the two germline ends. The CDR3 spans 13 residues. Per the germline V gene, CDR1 is MNHNS and CDR2 is SASEGT. The chain's CDR3 is CASSQGTNQPQHF. The CDR3 DNA reads TGTGCCAGCAGTCAGGGAACCAATCAGCCCCAGCATTTT.

This clonotype was found a few times. The V and J genes are TRBV5-1 and TRBJ2-3, with 12 nucleotides matching TRBD2. This CDR3 contains 17 residues. Germline CDR1 SGHRS, CDR2 YFSETQ. V dropped 2 bases and J dropped 1; count of bases not matched to a gene: 5. The CDR3 DNA sequence: TGCGCCAGCAGCTTTCTAGCGGGAGGGAGCGGCACAGATACGCAGTATTTT. Amino acid sequence: CASSFLAGGSGTDTQYF.